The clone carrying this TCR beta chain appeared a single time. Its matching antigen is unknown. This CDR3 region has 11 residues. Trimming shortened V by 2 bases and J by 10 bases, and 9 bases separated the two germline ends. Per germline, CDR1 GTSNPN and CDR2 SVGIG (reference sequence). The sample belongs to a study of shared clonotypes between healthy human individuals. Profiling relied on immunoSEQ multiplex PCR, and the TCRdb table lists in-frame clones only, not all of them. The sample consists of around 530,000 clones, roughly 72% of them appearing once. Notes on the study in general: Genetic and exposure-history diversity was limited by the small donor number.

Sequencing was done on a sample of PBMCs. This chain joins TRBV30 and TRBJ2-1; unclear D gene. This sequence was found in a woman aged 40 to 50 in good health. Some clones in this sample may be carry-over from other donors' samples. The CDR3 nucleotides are TGTGCCTGGAGTCCAGGCGGCGAGCAGTTCTTC. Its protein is CAWSPGGEQFF.